The source of this TCR beta chain is a study of cytomegalovirus exposure and HLA in healthy donors. The table came from immunoSEQ multiplex PCR; TCRdb's copy has only in-frame clones and leaves some out. The top ten hold 2.8% of the sample, which has some 200,000 clones, 65% to 85% seen once. The material sequenced was PBMCs. This TCR was sampled from a woman aged 18-35 years in good health and CMV-seropositive.

The CDR3 region has the DNA TGTGCCAGCTCACCTACGGACAACACTAACTATGGCTACACCTTC. Amino acids: CASSPTDNTNYGYTF. The V gene is TRBV18, the J gene TRBJ1-2, with D possibly being TRBD1 (5 bases). Germline-derived CDR1 and CDR2 are KGHSH and LQKENI. This CDR3 has 15 residues. The ends were cut back, 3 bases at V and 0 bases at J, with 11 bases in the middle.